This TCR beta chain was sequenced in a study of T-cell memory formation after mild COVID-19 (dated by TCRdb to the early 2020s). About the investigation overall: Most TCR sequence clusters were specific to one of the two donors. Longitudinal TCRalpha and TCRbeta repertoire sequencing tracked T-cell clones expanding and contracting after mild COVID-19 in two donors. Two young, previously healthy adult volunteers made up the cohort, one male and one female. Overall results and qualifications from the work: Some responding clones were found in pre-infection memory, which suggests that pre-existing cross-reactive memory T cells took part in the SARS-CoV-2 response. Only two mild cases were covered by the study, and larger cohorts that include severe cases with pre-infection samples were considered necessary. SARS-CoV-2 specificity of the second-wave clones peaking on day 37 was not confirmed. Contracting CD4+ clones were found mainly in CM and EM memory subsets, while CD8+ clones were enriched in EMRA. From day 15 to 85, contracting clones showed balanced CD4/CD8 phenotypes, whereas a second wave of clones that expanded from day 15 to 37 leaned towards CD4+.

V has 7 bases trimmed and J has 3 bases trimmed; junction bases matching no gene number 5. For CDR1 and CDR2, the germline V gene lists SGHRS and YFSETQ. CDR3 length: 14 amino acids, cysteine to phenylalanine. The read is trimmed to its CDR3 DNA, 42 bases read in frame from base 1. With regard to this clonotype: Its antigen is not yet known. Nothing much larger sits one base from this clone, and base qualities are not available.

The instrument was an Illumina NovaSeq 6000. TCRalpha and TCRbeta cDNA libraries were built by 5'RACE with constant-segment primers, adding sample barcodes and unique molecular identifiers. RNA was extracted from every sample with Trizol reagent. Amplification of the libraries took two PCR steps, and the second step added a second sample barcode plus Illumina TruSeq adapters. The libraries were sequenced on an Illumina NovaSeq using 2 x 150 bp paired-end reads. As for how the authors treated the data: With migec v1.2.7, reads were demultiplexed and then collapsed into UMI-guided consensus sequences. Using mixcr v2.1.11, UMI consensuses were aligned to TRA and TRB V and J templates and then assembled into clonotypes. A clonotype was counted as expanded or contracted only when both edgeR and NoisET called the clonotype significant, with the noise models trained on biological replicates. edgeR calls used a false discovery rate-adjusted p below 0.01 and a log2 fold-change threshold of 1. As an exploratory analysis of dynamics, max-normalized trajectories of the 1000 most abundant clonotypes were examined with PCA combined with hierarchical clustering. The CD4 or CD8 phenotype of responding clones was assigned using the separately sequenced CD4+ and CD8+ repertoires. Using fastp at Q25 and MiXCR, TCRdb reprocessed the public reads and kept productive beta chains. For every CDR3 protein sequence, its rows merge into one entry that carries the most common genes and DNA. What appears here as the V and J calls and clone size reflects TCRdb's work, not the paper's. In this sample the table shows a few hundred thousand distinct CDR3 sequences, 20% to 25% of which occur a single time. The ten largest clones add up to around 23% of the sample.

Ficoll-Paque density gradient centrifugation was the method used to isolate PBMCs. This sequence uses TRBV5-1 and TRBJ2-3; 10 bases in the junction line up with TRBD1. Material: PBMCs or a T cell subset sorted from them (not recorded which). This receptor was taken from a man younger than 35 who had mild COVID-19 (a few samples of this study predate the infection). The sample titles of this study are shuffled in the database, so cell type and time point are left out; the donor was told from shared clones. The CDR3: CASGSGQGTDTQYF. The DNA reads TGCGCCAGCGGATCGGGACAGGGGACAGATACGCAGTATTTT.